In this sample, the clone carrying this T cell receptor beta chain turned up a few times. The target antigen is unknown. The record originates from a study of T cell repertoires in cytomegalovirus infection. MiXCR, run by TCRdb on the reads, gives a single entry per CDR3 protein. The sample has roughly 170,000 distinct CDR3 sequences, roughly 22% seen once. This TCR was sampled from a human donor in good health (CMV status not recorded). Some clones in this sample may be carry-over from other donors' samples. The sequencing used CD8+ T cells from cultured PBMCs, collected from culture after CMV antigen stimulation.

The CDR3 protein is CASSFGWGDSYEQYF. The CDR3, as DNA: TGTGCCAGCAGCTTCGGATGGGGGGATAGCTACGAGCAGTACTTC. The chain recombines TRBV7-2 with TRBJ2-7; tentative D call: TRBD2 (6 bases). The CDR3 extends over 15 amino acids. Germline CDR1 is SGHTA and CDR2 is FQGNSA. V dropped 3 bases and J dropped 3 bases, with 15 bases sitting between them.